A single T cell receptor beta chain is shown here with its context. This record belongs to a study of control samples from healthy donors and cancer patients. Sequenced by immunoSEQ multiplex PCR; TCRdb stores in-frame clones only, minus some. This table has around 100,000 clones, 80% to 95% appearing once. The CDR3 extends over 15 amino acids. Trimming cost V 5 bases and J 2 bases, with 13 bases left between them. Germline assignment: CDR1 KGHSH and CDR2 LQKENI. The sequence derives from a human donor in good health. The donor label of this sample is uncertain. The sequencing sample was made of blood. This chain connects TRBV18 to TRBJ1-3; D unresolved. The CDR3 DNA reads TGTGCCAGCTCAACTTCCCGCCAGCCTGGAAACACCATATATTTT. This sequence encodes CASSTSRQPGNTIYF.